This entry lists 22 T cell receptor beta chains sequenced from one sample in a study of CD8 T cells in ankylosing spondylitis (dated by TCRdb to 2015 to 2018). Library preparation was by 5' RACE. Sequencer: Illumina HiSeq 2500. TCRdb cleaned the public reads at Q25 with fastp, built clones with MiXCR and kept in-frame beta chains. Each CDR3 protein gets just one entry, which takes the most common genes and DNA from the rows behind it. The sample records over 75,000 distinct CDR3 sequences, about 8.1% of which are singletons. The ten largest clones capture roughly 5% of the sample. The sequencing input was blood, either unsorted or a sorted T cell fraction (not recorded which). The receptors come from a male donor with ankylosing spondylitis or in good health (not recorded which).

This clonotype has a handful of counts. V usage is TRBV28 and J usage is TRBJ2-1; possibly TRBD1 for D (5 bases). The V gene's germline CDR1 is MDHEN and CDR2 SYDVKM. V was cut by 7 bases and J by 4 bases, with 11 bases left in between. There are 13 residues in the CDR3. The CDR3 region has the DNA TGTGCCAGCAAATACAGGTATTACAATGAGCAGTTCTTC. Its protein product is CASKYRYYNEQFF. Filled out from reference TRBV28 and TRBJ2-1, the complete variable domain reads DVKVTQSSRYLVKRTGEKVFLECVQDMDHENMFWYRQDPGLGLRLIYFSYDVKMKEKGDIPEGYSVSREKKERFSLILESASTNQTSMYLCASKYRYYNEQFFGPGTRLTVL.

This clonotype was seen repeatedly, ten times or more. CDR3 sequence: CTSSQDRKRGRTRTGELFF. The CDR3 DNA sequence: TGCACCAGCAGCCAAGATAGGAAGCGGGGGCGGACGAGAACCGGGGAGCTGTTTTTT. The genes are TRBV1 and TRBJ2-2; the table's D call, TRBD1, has no DNA check behind it. TRBV1 is a pseudogene. The CDR3 sequence is 19 residues long.

The rearrangement joins TRBV2 to TRBJ2-1; 14 bases are a match to TRBD2. J was trimmed by 4 bases and V by 11 bases; bases with no gene match: 19. This CDR3 has 19 amino acids. The germline V gene encodes CDR1 SNHLY and CDR2 FYNNEI. The CDR3 sequence is CAFCFGSPGLAGEYNEQFF. The CDR3 DNA reads TGTGCCTTCTGTTTCGGGTCGCCGGGACTAGCGGGGGAATACAATGAGCAGTTCTTC. The variable domain in full, with the rest retrieved from reference TRBV2 and TRBJ2-1, is EPEVTQTPSHQVTQMGQEVILRCVPISNHLYFYWYRQILGQKVEFLVSFYNNEISEKSEIFDDQFSVERPDGSNFTLKIRSTKLEDSAMYFCAFCFGSPGLAGEYNEQFFGPGTRLTVL.

This clonotype came up many times. This chain connects TRBV9 to TRBJ2-1, with D hard to call. The CDR3 is 12 amino acids. Trimming took 0 bases from V and 11 from J, leaving 9 bases between them. The germline gives CDR1 SGDLS, CDR2 YYNGEE. The CDR3 spells CASSVEGGQQFF. The CDR3 nucleotides are TGTGCCAGCAGCGTAGAAGGCGGTCAGCAGTTCTTC.

The sample holds a few counts of this clonotype. This chain uses TRBV6-4 with TRBJ2-6; maybe TRBD1 (6 bases). CDR3 length equals 18 residues. V was trimmed by 6 bases and J by 0 bases, leaving 18 bases between them. Germline lookup yields CDR1 MRHNA and CDR2 SNTAGT. Here the CDR3 reads CASRPRDILFSGANVLTF. For the CDR3, the DNA is TGTGCCAGCAGGCCCAGGGACATCCTTTTCTCTGGGGCCAACGTCCTGACTTTC.

This clonotype was detected only a few times. The CDR3 loop is CASSLISGPNEQFF. The CDR3 nucleotides read TGTGCCAGCAGCTTAATTTCCGGTCCAAATGAGCAGTTCTTC. The rearrangement uses TRBV7-2 and TRBJ2-1; unclear D gene. Germline loops: CDR1 SGHTA, CDR2 FQGNSA. There are 14 residues in the CDR3. V was cut by 2 bases and J by 7 bases, with 12 bases left in between. Looking up the rest from reference TRBV7-2 and TRBJ2-1 gives the full variable domain: GAGVSQSPSNKVTEKGKDVELRCDPISGHTALYWYRQSLGQGLEFLIYFQGNSAPDKSGLPSDRFSAERTGGSVSTLTIQRTQQEDSAVYLCASSLISGPNEQFFGPGTRLTVL.

The CDR3 sequence: CASSDAGAIYNEQFF. The CDR3 DNA reads as TGTGCCAGCAGTGATGCGGGGGCTATCTACAATGAGCAGTTCTTC. The V gene is TRBV2, the J gene TRBJ2-1; a weak D match, TRBD2 (7 bases). The V end was cut by 3 bases, the J end by 3 bases, with 12 bases between. The CDR3 is 15 amino acids. The germline V gene has CDR1 SNHLY and CDR2 FYNNEI.

This clonotype was observed many times. This chain connects TRBV19 to TRBJ1-1; D gene unclear. V was cut by 6 bases and J by 0 bases, with 11 bases left in between. In germline, CDR1 is LNHDA, CDR2 SQIVND (reference sequence). This CDR3 is 14 amino acids long. CDR3 amino acids: CASRWGSMNTEAFF. The CDR3 bases are TGTGCCAGTAGGTGGGGATCCATGAACACTGAAGCTTTCTTT.

This clonotype was counted ten times or more. The chain couples TRBV15 to TRBJ2-1; TRBD2 matches at 15 bases. There are 19 residues in the CDR3. J was trimmed by 8 bases and V by 0 bases; bases with no gene match: 11. Germline V CDR1 and CDR2: LNHNV, YYDKDF (reference sequence). CDR3 sequence (DNA): TGTGCCACCAGCAGAGATGGACTAGCGGGGGGGCCCTCATGGGATGAGCAGTTCTTC. It is translated as CATSRDGLAGGPSWDEQFF.

This clonotype was seen repeatedly, ten times or more. V and J are TRBV15 and TRBJ2-1, with TRBD1 matching 10 bases. The CDR3 spans 15 residues. V dropped 3 bases and J dropped 9; count of bases not matched to a gene: 8. Germline V gene data show CDR1 as LNHNV and CDR2 as YYDKDF (reference sequence). CDR3 region: CATSRAGTGVFEQFF. The CDR3 DNA reads as TGTGCCACCAGCAGGGCCGGGACAGGGGTTTTTGAGCAGTTCTTC. Full variable domain (remainder filled in from reference TRBV15 and TRBJ2-1): DAMVIQNPRYQVTQFGKPVTLSCSQTLNHNVMYWYQQKSSQAPKLLFHYYDKDFNNEADTPDNFQSRRPNTSFCFLDIRSPGLGDTAMYLCATSRAGTGVFEQFFGPGTRLTVL.

This clonotype was recorded many times. The gene calls are TRBV20-1 and TRBJ1-6; D is ambiguous. The CDR3 runs to 12 residues. Looked up from germline, CDR1 is DFQATT and CDR2 is SNEGSKA (reference sequence). Trimming removed 6 bases at V and 7 bases at J, with 10 bases between. DNA of the CDR3: TGCAGTGCCTTAAGGGAGAATTCACCCCTCCACTTT. Its translation is CSALRENSPLHF.

This clonotype has a count of ten or more. V gene TRBV9 combines with J gene TRBJ1-2; D is undetermined. CDR3 size: 16 residues. The V gene lost 4 bases and the J gene lost 0 bases, with 16 bases spanning the gap. Germline V gene lookup returns CDR1 SGDLS and CDR2 YYNGEE. The CDR3 protein is CASSQNGVQANYGYTF. The DNA of the CDR3 is TGTGCCAGCAGCCAAAACGGGGTTCAAGCTAACTATGGCTACACCTTC.

This clonotype was seen repeatedly, ten times or more. The rearrangement uses TRBV7-9 and TRBJ2-2; D is undetermined. The CDR3 consists of 14 residues. Germline V gene sequence: CDR1 SEHNR, CDR2 FQNEAQ (reference sequence). The ends were cut back, 5 bases at V and 6 bases at J, with 13 bases in the middle. CDR3 bases: TGTGCCAGCAGCGATACGGGTCGATCCGGGGAGCTGTTTTTT. It encodes CASSDTGRSGELFF.

This clonotype came up a few times. The chain couples TRBV7-3 to TRBJ2-5; D assignment may be TRBD1 or TRBD2 (7 bases each). V was shortened by 3 bases and J by 2 bases, with 13 bases between the two germline ends. Germline V CDR1 and CDR2: SGHTA, FQGTGA. The CDR3 is 15 amino acids. The CDR3 coding sequence is TGTGCCAGCAGCTTGACAGGGACTATTCAAGAGACCCAGTACTTC. Translated: CASSLTGTIQETQYF. Drawing the rest from reference TRBV7-3 and TRBJ2-5, the complete variable domain is GAGVSQTPSNKVTEKGKYVELRCDPISGHTALYWYRQSLGQGPEFLIYFQGTGAADDSGLPNDRFFAVRPEGSVSTLKIQRTERGDSAVYLCASSLTGTIQETQYFGPGTRLLVL.

This clonotype was counted many times. The chain joins TRBV28 to TRBJ1-2; 7 nucleotides align to TRBD1. V lost 5 bases to trimming and J lost 4 bases; unmatched junction nucleotides: 1. This CDR3 region has 12 residues. The germline CDR1 and CDR2 sequences are MDHEN and SYDVKM. The CDR3 region is CASSGQVYGYTF. The CDR3, as DNA: TGTGCCAGCAGTGGACAGGTCTATGGCTACACCTTC.

This clonotype was detected ten times or more. The chain has TRBV21-1 and TRBJ1-1; the table names TRBD1, a call not compared with the DNA. TRBV21-1 is deemed a pseudogene. This CDR3 contains 15 residues. The CDR3 protein is CASSNVTGTNTEAFF. The CDR3 DNA follows: TGTGCCAGCAGCAACGTGACAGGAACCAACACTGAAGCTTTCTTT.

In this sample, this clonotype turned up a few times. The rearrangement uses TRBV29-1 and TRBJ1-2; maybe TRBD1 (6 bases). V lost 6 bases, J lost 14 bases, and 19 bases lay in between. CDR1 is SQVTM and CDR2 is ANQGSEA in the germline V gene. The CDR3 runs 11 residues. The CDR3 here is CSVENRASRTF. CDR3 in DNA: TGCAGCGTAGAGAACAGGGCGTCGAGGACCTTC. The full variable domain, in which reference TRBV29-1 and TRBJ1-2 provide the parts outside the CDR3, is SAVISQKPSRDICQRGTSLTIQCQVDSQVTMMFWYRQQPGQSLTLIATANQGSEATYESGFVIDKFPISRPNLTFSTLTVSNMSPEDSSIYLCSVENRASRTFGSGTRLTVV.

Regarding this clonotype: Given a much more abundant clone one base away, this may be a read error. The CDR3 DNA reads TGCAGCGTTGAGGGACTACAGGGGGTCACCTACGAGCAGTACTTC. Its translation: CSVEGLQGVTYEQYF. The chain couples TRBV29-1 to TRBJ2-7; D is perhaps TRBD1 (8 bases). CDR1 is SQVTM and CDR2 is ANQGSEA in the germline V gene. Trimming removed 3 bases at V and 2 bases at J, with 17 bases between. This CDR3 has 15 residues.

This clonotype was picked up many times. The rearrangement joins TRBV2 to TRBJ2-7; D is ambiguous. V lost 7 bases, J lost 12 bases, and 16 bases lay in between. The CDR3 spans 11 residues. Per the germline V gene, CDR1 is SNHLY and CDR2 is FYNNEI. The CDR3 region has the DNA TGTGCCAGCATAGGTCCGTTCGGAGCGTACTTC. Encoded protein: CASIGPFGAYF.

The V gene is TRBV11-1, the J gene TRBJ2-1, with D perhaps matching TRBD1 (6 bases). The V end lost 4 bases, the J end lost 0 bases, and 19 bases lay between the germline ends. The CDR3 spans 18 residues. The V gene's germline CDR1 is SGHAT and CDR2 FQDESV (reference sequence). The CDR3 DNA follows: TGTGCCAGCAGCTCCCGCGCTGGTGTGGGACACTCCTACAATGAGCAGTTCTTC. It codes for CASSSRAGVGHSYNEQFF. Complete variable domain (other parts from reference TRBV11-1 and TRBJ2-1): EAEVAQSPRYKITEKSQAVAFWCDPISGHATLYWYRQILGQGPELLVQFQDESVVDDSQLPKDRFSAERLKGVDSTLKIQPAELGDSAMYLCASSSRAGVGHSYNEQFFGPGTRLTVL.

As to this clonotype: Given a much more abundant clone one base away, this may be a read error. J is TRBJ1-2 and V is TRBV7-2, with D perhaps matching TRBD1 (6 bases). The V gene's germline CDR1 is SGHTA and CDR2 FQGNSA. The germline V and J ends were trimmed by 2 bases and 8 bases, with 12 bases remaining between them. The CDR3 length is 13 residues. Here the CDR3 DNA reads TGTGCCAGCAGCTTAACAGGGTCCGGGGGCTACACCTTC. Amino acid sequence: CASSLTGSGGYTF.

This clonotype was observed a handful of times. The chain uses TRBV3-1 and TRBJ2-7, with 8 bases that match TRBD1. CDR1 LGHDT and CDR2 YNNKEL come from the germline V gene (reference sequence). The CDR3 runs 16 residues. The V gene end was trimmed by 4 bases and the J gene end by 3 bases; junction bases not matched to a gene: 11. The CDR3 here is CASSPPGQGSGYEQYF. As DNA, the CDR3 is TGTGCCAGCAGCCCTCCCGGACAGGGATCCGGCTACGAGCAGTACTTC.